A selection of T cell receptor beta chains follows, all from one sample in a study of early stage breast cancer tumors. Measured with immunoSEQ multiplex PCR; TCRdb has only the in-frame clones, and not every one. Of some 28,000 clones in the sample, more than 80% are singletons; the top ten hold about 13%. The sequenced material came from blood. These receptor sequences come from a person aged 60 to 70 with breast cancer. CDR3s include the opening cysteine and the closing phenylalanine or tryptophan. A D gene is named only where the DNA matches it firmly.

D: TRBD2; J: TRBJ2-1; V: TRBV9; DNA: TGTGCCAGCAGCGTAGAGGGGTCGGGGGGTGAGCAGTTCTTC; CDR3: CASSVEGSGGEQFF
D: NA; J: TRBJ2-1; V: TRBV7-9; DNA: TGTGCCAGCAGCCAAGACACCTACAATGAGCAGTTCTTC; CDR3: CASSQDTYNEQFF
D: NA; J: TRBJ1-1; V: TRBV5-1; DNA: TGCGCCAGCAGCCCCCTGGGAGGGGCCTACACTGAAGCTTTCTTT; CDR3: CASSPLGGAYTEAFF
D: TRBD2; J: TRBJ2-7; V: TRBV7-9; DNA: TGTGCCAGCAGCTTAGTCCGGGGGCGGGAGGACGAGCAGTACTTC; CDR3: CASSLVRGREDEQYF
D: NA; J: TRBJ2-7; V: TRBV5-1; DNA: TGCGCCAGCAGCTTGGGGGGTAGCGGCTCCTACGAGCAGTACTTC; CDR3: CASSLGGSGSYEQYF
D: NA; J: TRBJ2-1; V: TRBV11-2; DNA: TGTGCCAGCAGCTTTGGACATTCGGGTGAGCAGTTCTTC; CDR3: CASSFGHSGEQFF
D: TRBD1; J: TRBJ1-3; V: TRBV4-3; DNA: TGCGCCAGCAGCTCAGGACAGGGGGGGTACCATGGAAACACCATATATTTT; CDR3: CASSSGQGGYHGNTIYF
D: NA; J: TRBJ2-2; V: TRBV7-2; DNA: TGTGCCAGCAGCCCCAGGATTAGCGGCACCGGGGAGCTGTTTTTT; CDR3: CASSPRISGTGELFF
D: NA; J: TRBJ1-5; V: TRBV27; DNA: TGTGCCAGCAGTTCCGGGATCAATCAGCCCCAGCATTTT; CDR3: CASSSGINQPQHF
D: TRBD1; J: TRBJ1-5; V: TRBV6-5; DNA: TGTGCCAGCAGTGGGGACAGGGCCAATCAGCCCCAGCATTTT; CDR3: CASSGDRANQPQHF
D: TRBD1; J: TRBJ1-1; V: TRBV7-3; DNA: TGTGCCAGCACCCAGGGGGCTGAAGCTTTCTTT; CDR3: CASTQGAEAFF
D: TRBD2; J: TRBJ2-1; V: TRBV11-3; DNA: TGTGCCAGCAGCTTAGTTAGCGGGAGGCTAAATGAGCAGTTCTTC; CDR3: CASSLVSGRLNEQFF
D: NA; J: TRBJ2-5; V: TRBV5-1; DNA: TGCGCCAGCAGCTTGGGAGGACAGAAAGAGACCCAGTACTTC; CDR3: CASSLGGQKETQYF
D: TRBD2; J: TRBJ2-3; V: TRBV30; DNA: TGTGCCTGGGGGACTAGTCCACCGATCGCAGATACGCAGTATTTT; CDR3: CAWGTSPPIADTQYF
D: NA; J: TRBJ2-6; V: TRBV19; DNA: TGTGCCACCACCAGTTGGGGCCCCTCTGGGGCCAACGTCCTGACTTTC; CDR3: CATTSWGPSGANVLTF
D: TRBD1; J: TRBJ1-2; V: TRBV10-3; DNA: TGTGCCATCAATTATCGGACAGGGGGTTTTGGCTACACCTTC; CDR3: CAINYRTGGFGYTF
D: NA; J: TRBJ1-5; V: TRBV5-6; DNA: TGTGCCAGCAGCTTGTGGAGTTATAGCAATCAGCCCCAGCATTTT; CDR3: CASSLWSYSNQPQHF